A selection of T cell receptor beta chains follows, all from one sample in a study of shared clonotypes between healthy human individuals. The protocol was immunoSEQ multiplex PCR, while the TCRdb copy is restricted to in-frame clones and leaves out a portion. The repertoire holds about 980,000 clones, with around three quarters as singletons. The specimen sequenced was memory CD4+ T cells sorted from blood. Receptors were obtained from a man aged 18 to 29 in good health. Both conserved end residues are part of each CDR3. A D gene is named only where the DNA matches it firmly. Only some rows state a clone size, as once, few, many or a class for expanded clones.

j_call v_call d_call clone_size cdr3_aa cdr3_nt
TRBJ2-2 TRBV6-5 NA few CASSYSRRSGELFF TGTGCCAGCAGTTACTCCCGCCGGTCCGGGGAGCTGTTTTTT
TRBJ2-7 TRBV11-2 NA NA CASSLVLGYEQYF TGTGCCAGCAGCTTAGTATTGGGCTACGAGCAGTACTTC
TRBJ2-3 TRBV2 TRBD1 NA CASSGQGARSSTDTQYF TGTGCCAGCAGCGGACAGGGGGCGCGGTCTAGCACAGATACGCAGTATTTT
TRBJ2-2 TRBV4-1 NA NA CASSQGRFDTGELFF TGCGCCAGCAGCCAAGGGCGATTCGACACCGGGGAGCTGTTTTTT
TRBJ2-1 TRBV9 TRBD2 NA CASSVDTSGGIYNEQFF TGTGCCAGCAGCGTAGATACTAGCGGGGGTATCTACAATGAGCAGTTCTTC
TRBJ1-6 TRBV7-2 NA NA CASSLKGPLHF TGTGCCAGCAGCTTAAAGGGACCCCTCCACTTT
TRBJ2-5 TRBV29-1 NA NA CSAGGESQETQYF TGCAGCGCGGGTGGCGAGTCGCAAGAGACCCAGTACTTC
TRBJ2-5 TRBV10-3 TRBD2 NA CAIRGTSGIETQYF TGTGCCATCAGGGGGACTAGCGGAATAGAGACCCAGTACTTC
TRBJ2-1 TRBV27 TRBD2 NA CASSRTSGYYNEQFF TGTGCCAGCAGTCGGACTAGCGGGTACTACAATGAGCAGTTCTTC
TRBJ2-7 TRBV15 NA NA CATSRDELGTSHEQYF TGTGCCACCAGCAGAGATGAGCTGGGGACTTCCCACGAGCAGTACTTC
TRBJ2-1 TRBV25-1 TRBD1 once CASSGGTGGYNEQFF TGTGCCAGCAGTGGAGGGACAGGGGGATACAATGAGCAGTTCTTC
TRBJ1-3 TRBV19 NA NA CASSITGSGNTIYF TGTGCCAGTAGTATTACAGGATCGGGAAACACCATATATTTT
TRBJ2-7 TRBV29-1 TRBD2 NA CSAERGAGNEQYF TGCAGCGCCGAGCGGGGGGCGGGAAACGAGCAGTACTTC
TRBJ1-2 TRBV5-6 NA NA CASSPGILGRGYTF TGTGCCAGCAGCCCGGGGATCCTAGGAAGGGGCTACACCTTC
TRBJ2-1 TRBV5-4 TRBD1 NA CASSPDRVYNEQFF TGTGCCAGCAGCCCGGACAGGGTCTACAATGAGCAGTTCTTC
TRBJ1-1 TRBV5-8 NA few CASSVYTEAFF TGTGCCAGCAGCGTTTACACTGAAGCTTTCTTT
TRBJ2-5 TRBV5-1 NA NA CASSLAPYQETQYF TGCGCCAGCAGCCTGGCACCGTACCAAGAGACCCAGTACTTC
TRBJ2-7 TRBV21-1 NA few CASSKGQGLSRPEQYF TGTGCCAGCAGCAAGGGACAGGGGTTATCAAGGCCCGAGCAGTACTTC
TRBJ1-3 TRBV18 NA NA CASSSGAGNTIYF TGTGCCAGCTCATCCGGCGCGGGAAACACCATATATTTT
TRBJ2-6 TRBV18 NA NA CASSRRRVSGANVLTF TGTGCCAGCTCGCGAAGGCGAGTCTCTGGGGCCAACGTCCTGACTTTC
TRBJ1-1 TRBV30 NA NA CAWSVGQGQAFF TGTGCCTGGAGTGTGGGCCAAGGTCAAGCTTTCTTT
TRBJ2-7 TRBV23-1 NA NA CASSQSGTGFYEQYF TGCGCCAGCAGTCAATCAGGAACCGGTTTCTACGAGCAGTACTTC
TRBJ1-1 TRBV5-1 NA NA CASTQRGDVGNTEAFF TGCGCCAGCACCCAACGCGGGGATGTAGGGAACACTGAAGCTTTCTTT
TRBJ1-1 TRBV7-9 TRBD1 NA CASSLSGGESSRAFF TGTGCCAGCAGCTTATCAGGGGGCGAGTCCTCTAGAGCTTTCTTT
TRBJ2-7 TRBV19 TRBD1 once CASRSGGSAYEQYF TGTGCCAGTAGGTCAGGGGGTAGTGCCTACGAGCAGTACTTC
TRBJ2-3 TRBV5-4 TRBD2 NA CASSPSLAGGSDTQYF TGTGCCAGCAGCCCTTCACTAGCGGGAGGCTCAGATACGCAGTATTTT
TRBJ2-2 TRBV7-2 NA few CASSDRRIGDTGELFF TGTGCCAGCAGCGATAGAAGGATTGGGGACACCGGGGAGCTGTTTTTT
TRBJ1-6 TRBV19 NA NA CASSISPTSYNSPLHF TGTGCCAGTAGTATAAGTCCGACCTCCTATAATTCACCCCTCCACTTT
TRBJ1-2 TRBV7-2 TRBD1 NA CASSSTGLGGYTF TGTGCCAGCAGCTCGACAGGGTTGGGCGGCTACACCTTC
TRBJ2-3 TRBV2 NA NA CASSARVASTDTQYF TGTGCCAGCAGTGCGAGGGTAGCGTCTACAGATACGCAGTATTTT
TRBJ2-6 TRBV27 NA few CASSSASSGANVLTF TGTGCCAGCAGTTCCGCCAGCTCTGGGGCCAACGTCCTGACTTTC
TRBJ2-5 TRBV6-5 TRBD2 NA CASRTSETQYF TGTGCCAGCCGGACTAGTGAAACCCAGTACTTC
TRBJ2-2 TRBV6-6 NA NA CAIPARREDTGELFF TGTGCCATCCCCGCGAGAAGGGAGGACACCGGGGAGCTGTTTTTT
TRBJ1-2 TRBV18 TRBD1 NA CASSQRTGMDGYTF TGTGCCAGCTCCCAAAGGACAGGGATGGATGGCTACACCTTC
TRBJ2-5 TRBV27 NA NA CASRSSTKTQYF TGTGCCAGCAGGTCTTCTACGAAGACCCAGTACTTC
TRBJ2-2 TRBV12-2 NA NA CASRSGYREFTGELFF TGTGCAAGTCGCTCTGGGTACAGGGAATTCACCGGGGAGCTGTTTTTT
TRBJ2-3 TRBV7-3 NA NA CASRDTSSTDTQYF TGTGCCAGCAGGGACACTTCTAGCACAGATACGCAGTATTTT
TRBJ1-5 TRBV7-8 TRBD1 NA CASSYGQGWNQPQHF TGTGCCAGCAGCTACGGACAGGGTTGGAATCAGCCCCAGCATTTT
TRBJ2-5 TRBV30 TRBD2 NA CAWSLTSWQYF TGTGCCTGGAGCCTGACTAGCTGGCAGTACTTC
TRBJ2-7 TRBV2 NA NA CASSGDGKFRQYF TGTGCCAGCAGTGGGGACGGCAAATTTCGGCAGTACTTC
TRBJ2-2 TRBV5-1 NA NA CASSGQSANTGELFF TGCGCCAGCAGCGGACAGAGTGCGAACACCGGGGAGCTGTTTTTT
TRBJ2-7 TRBV10-1 NA NA CASSESVWAAQYF TGCGCCAGCAGTGAGTCGGTATGGGCAGCGCAGTACTTC
TRBJ1-2 TRBV4-1 NA NA CASSQASQVFNYGYTF TGCGCCAGCAGCCAAGCGTCCCAGGTCTTTAACTATGGCTACACCTTC
TRBJ2-2 TRBV5-1 NA many CASSLGDTGELFF TGCGCCAGCAGCTTGGGGGACACCGGGGAGCTGTTTTTT
TRBJ2-1 TRBV6-5 NA NA CASSQGYNEQFF TGTGCCAGCAGTCAGGGCTACAATGAGCAGTTCTTC
TRBJ2-2 TRBV5-1 TRBD2 NA CASSREGLAGSGGTGELFF TGCGCCAGCAGCCGGGAGGGACTAGCGGGATCCGGGGGCACCGGGGAGCTGTTTTTT
TRBJ2-7 TRBV6-6 TRBD1 NA CASSYATGGGSEQYF TGTGCCAGCAGTTACGCCACAGGGGGCGGGTCCGAGCAGTACTTC
TRBJ1-3 TRBV15 NA once CATSTPVGGSGNTIYF TGTGCCACCAGCACCCCGGTCGGGGGCTCTGGAAACACCATATATTTT
TRBJ2-1 TRBV6-4 NA NA CASRPPSGSYPQNEQFF TGTGCCAGCAGACCCCCCTCGGGTAGTTACCCGCAGAATGAGCAGTTCTTC
TRBJ1-2 TRBV5-6 NA NA CASSLVAGDGYTF TGTGCCAGCAGCTTGGTGGCAGGGGACGGCTACACCTTC
TRBJ1-5 TRBV28 NA NA CATRGGHQPQHF TGTGCCACCCGGGGGGGGCATCAGCCCCAGCATTTT
TRBJ2-1 TRBV5-1 NA once CASSLVAGGNNEQFF TGCGCCAGCAGCTTGGTGGCAGGAGGGAACAATGAGCAGTTCTTC
TRBJ2-2 TRBV7-2 TRBD1 NA CASSPGTAGVYTGELFF TGTGCCAGCAGCCCCGGGACAGCCGGGGTATACACCGGGGAGCTGTTTTTT
TRBJ2-5 TRBV5-1 NA NA CASSPLFGGRETQYF TGCGCCAGCAGCCCCCTATTTGGGGGGAGGGAGACCCAGTACTTC